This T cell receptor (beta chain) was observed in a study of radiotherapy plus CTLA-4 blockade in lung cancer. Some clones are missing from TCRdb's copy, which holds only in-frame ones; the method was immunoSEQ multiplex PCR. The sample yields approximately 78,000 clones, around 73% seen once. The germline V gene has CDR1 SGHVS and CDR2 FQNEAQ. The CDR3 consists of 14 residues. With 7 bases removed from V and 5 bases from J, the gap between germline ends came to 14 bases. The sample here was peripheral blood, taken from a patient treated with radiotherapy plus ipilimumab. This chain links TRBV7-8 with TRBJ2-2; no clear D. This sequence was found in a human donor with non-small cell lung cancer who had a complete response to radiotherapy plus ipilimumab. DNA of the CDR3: TGTGCCAGCACCGTATTGGACGAGACCGGGGAGCTGTTTTTT. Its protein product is CASTVLDETGELFF. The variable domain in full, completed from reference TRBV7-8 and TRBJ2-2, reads GAGVSQSPRYKVAKRGQDVALRCDPISGHVSLFWYQQALGQGPEFLTYFQNEAQLDKSGLPSDRFFAERPEGSVSTLKIQRTQQEDSAVYLCASTVLDETGELFFGEGSRLTVL.